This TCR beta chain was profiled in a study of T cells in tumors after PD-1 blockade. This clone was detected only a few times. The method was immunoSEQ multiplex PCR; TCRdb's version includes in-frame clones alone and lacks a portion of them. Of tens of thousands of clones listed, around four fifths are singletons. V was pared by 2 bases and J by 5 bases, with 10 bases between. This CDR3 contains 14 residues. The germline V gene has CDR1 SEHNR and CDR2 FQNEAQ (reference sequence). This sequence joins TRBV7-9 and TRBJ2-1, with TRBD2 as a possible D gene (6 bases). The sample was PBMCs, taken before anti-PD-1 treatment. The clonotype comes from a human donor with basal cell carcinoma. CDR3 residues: CASSLMAGNNEQFF. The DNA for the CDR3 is TGTGCCAGCAGCTTAATGGCGGGGAACAATGAGCAGTTCTTC.